This TCR beta chain was profiled in a study of T cells in Graves' hyperthyroidism and ophthalmopathy. Germline lookup yields CDR1 MNHEY and CDR2 SMNVEV (reference sequence). The CDR3 contains 13 residues. Germline trimming cut 6 bases from V and 2 bases from J; bases unmatched to any gene: 4. RNA transcripts gave rise to amplified TCR beta CDR3 regions. TCR CDR3 underwent first-round RT-PCR with the HTBI primer set. TCRdb fed the multiplex PCR reads into MiXCR, producing one record per CDR3 protein. This sample has about 590,000 distinct CDR3 sequences, with 15% to 18% found just once. This clonotype has at least ten counts.

The TCR comes from a woman aged 25-40 years with Graves' hyperthyroidism. The V call is TRBV27, the J call TRBJ2-7; 7 bases are a match to TRBD1. The sample was blood. CDR3 nucleotide sequence: TGTGCCAGCAGAAAGACAGGGACCTACGAGCAGTACTTC. It translates to CASRKTGTYEQYF.